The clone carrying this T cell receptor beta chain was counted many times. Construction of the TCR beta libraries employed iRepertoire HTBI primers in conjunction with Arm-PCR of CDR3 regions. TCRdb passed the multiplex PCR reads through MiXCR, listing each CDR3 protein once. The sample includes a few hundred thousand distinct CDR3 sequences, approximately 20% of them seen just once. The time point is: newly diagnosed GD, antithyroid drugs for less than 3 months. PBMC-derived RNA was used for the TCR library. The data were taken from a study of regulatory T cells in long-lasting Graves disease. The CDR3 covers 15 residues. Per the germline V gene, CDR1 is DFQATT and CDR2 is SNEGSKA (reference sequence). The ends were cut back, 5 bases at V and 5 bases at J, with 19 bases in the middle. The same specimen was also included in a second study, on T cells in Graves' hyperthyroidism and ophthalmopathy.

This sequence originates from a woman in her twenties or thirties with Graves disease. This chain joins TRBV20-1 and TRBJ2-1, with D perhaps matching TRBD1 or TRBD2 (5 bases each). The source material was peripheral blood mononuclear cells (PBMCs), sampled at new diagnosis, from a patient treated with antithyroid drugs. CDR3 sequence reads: CSAAVPGRANNEQFF. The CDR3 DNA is TGCAGTGCTGCGGTCCCGGGGCGGGCCAACAATGAGCAGTTCTTC.